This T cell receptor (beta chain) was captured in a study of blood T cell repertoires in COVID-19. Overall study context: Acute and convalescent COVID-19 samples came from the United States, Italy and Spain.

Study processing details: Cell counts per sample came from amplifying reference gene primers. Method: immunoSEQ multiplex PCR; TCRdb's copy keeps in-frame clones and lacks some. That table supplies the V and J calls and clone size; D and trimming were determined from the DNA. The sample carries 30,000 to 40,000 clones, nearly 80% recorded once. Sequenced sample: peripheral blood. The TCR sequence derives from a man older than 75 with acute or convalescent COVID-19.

CDR3 DNA: TGTGCCAGCTCAATGACTGGGTCGCCGAACACTGAAGCTTTCTTT. This codes for CASSMTGSPNTEAFF. The chain couples TRBV18 to TRBJ1-1; D is ambiguous. The CDR3 runs 15 residues. V dropped 5 bases and J dropped 1 base, with 14 bases sitting between them. The germline V gene encodes CDR1 KGHSH and CDR2 LQKENI.